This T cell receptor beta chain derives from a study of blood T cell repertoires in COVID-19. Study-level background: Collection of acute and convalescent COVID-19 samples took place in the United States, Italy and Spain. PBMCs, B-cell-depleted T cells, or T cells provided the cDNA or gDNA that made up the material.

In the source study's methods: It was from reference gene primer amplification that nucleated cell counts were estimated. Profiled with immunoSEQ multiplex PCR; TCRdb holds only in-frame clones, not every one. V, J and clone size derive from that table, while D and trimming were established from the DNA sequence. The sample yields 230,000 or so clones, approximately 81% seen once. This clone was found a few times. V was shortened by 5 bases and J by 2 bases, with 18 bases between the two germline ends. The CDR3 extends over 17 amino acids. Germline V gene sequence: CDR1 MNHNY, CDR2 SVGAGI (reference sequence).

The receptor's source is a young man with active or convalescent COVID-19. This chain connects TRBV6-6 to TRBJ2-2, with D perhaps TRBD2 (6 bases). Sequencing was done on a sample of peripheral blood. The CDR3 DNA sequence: TGTGCCAGCAGTCCCAAGCGGGCCCGAGTCAACACCGGGGAGCTGTTTTTT. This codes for CASSPKRARVNTGELFF.